This TCR beta chain was captured in a study of cytomegalovirus exposure and HLA in healthy donors. A note on this clone: Its target is unknown.

Study results and caveats: As a later analysis showed, several of the most significant clusters appeared to be linked to common viral pathogens.

When sampled, the donors appeared nominally healthy, though they likely had unrecorded immune exposures. This PCR relied on a set of 60 Vbeta primers and 13 Jbeta primers. Assay used: immunoSEQ multiplex PCR; TCRdb lists only in-frame clones, some missing. The table has some 160,000 clones, 60% to 80% seen once. Germline CDR1 reads LNHDA; CDR2 reads SQIVND (reference sequence). The germline V and J ends were trimmed by 6 bases and 6 bases, with 18 bases remaining between them. The CDR3 runs to 15 residues. Sample: PBMCs. The chain is built from TRBV19 and TRBJ1-5, with a tentative D call TRBD1 (6 bases). This TCR came from a woman aged 25 to 45 in good health and CMV-seronegative. CDR3 residues: CASSRGQQVFQPQHF. The CDR3 coding sequence is TGTGCCAGTAGCCGAGGACAGCAAGTGTTTCAGCCCCAGCATTTT.